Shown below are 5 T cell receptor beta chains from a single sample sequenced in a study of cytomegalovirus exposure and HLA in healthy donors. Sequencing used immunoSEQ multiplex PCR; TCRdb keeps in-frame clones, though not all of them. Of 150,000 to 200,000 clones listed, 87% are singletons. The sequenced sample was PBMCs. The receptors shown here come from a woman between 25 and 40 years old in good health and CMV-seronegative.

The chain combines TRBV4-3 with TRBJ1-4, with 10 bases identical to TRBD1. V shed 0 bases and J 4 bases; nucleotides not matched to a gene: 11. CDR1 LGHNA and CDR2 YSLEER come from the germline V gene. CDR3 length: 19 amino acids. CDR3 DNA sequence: TGCGCCAGCAGCCAAGAGTTCGTTGGGACAGGGGTAATTAATGAAAAACTGTTTTTT. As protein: CASSQEFVGTGVINEKLFF.

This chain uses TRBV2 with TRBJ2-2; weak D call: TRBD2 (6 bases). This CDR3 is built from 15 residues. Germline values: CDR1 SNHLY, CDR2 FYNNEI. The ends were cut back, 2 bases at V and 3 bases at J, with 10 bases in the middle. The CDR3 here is CASSESGRYTGELFF. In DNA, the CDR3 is TGTGCCAGCAGTGAAAGCGGGCGGTACACCGGGGAGCTGTTTTTT. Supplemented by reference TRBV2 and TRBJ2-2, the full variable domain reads EPEVTQTPSHQVTQMGQEVILRCVPISNHLYFYWYRQILGQKVEFLVSFYNNEISEKSEIFDDQFSVERPDGSNFTLKIRSTKLEDSAMYFCASSESGRYTGELFFGEGSRLTVL.

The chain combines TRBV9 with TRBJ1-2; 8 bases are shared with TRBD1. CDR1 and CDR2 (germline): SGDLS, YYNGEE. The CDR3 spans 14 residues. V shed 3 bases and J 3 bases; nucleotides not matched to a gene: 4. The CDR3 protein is CASSADRADYGYTF. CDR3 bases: TGTGCCAGCAGCGCGGACAGGGCGGACTATGGCTACACCTTC.

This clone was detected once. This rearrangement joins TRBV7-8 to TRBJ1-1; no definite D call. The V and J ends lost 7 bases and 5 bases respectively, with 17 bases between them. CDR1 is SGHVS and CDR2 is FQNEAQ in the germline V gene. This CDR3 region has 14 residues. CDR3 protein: CASTPQRFRTEAFF. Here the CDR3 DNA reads TGTGCCAGCACCCCTCAGCGGTTTCGAACTGAAGCTTTCTTT.

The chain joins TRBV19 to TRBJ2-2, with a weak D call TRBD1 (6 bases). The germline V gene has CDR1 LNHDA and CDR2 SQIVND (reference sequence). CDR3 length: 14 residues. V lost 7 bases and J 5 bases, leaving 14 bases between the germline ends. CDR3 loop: CASNNRVYTGELFF. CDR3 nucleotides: TGTGCCAGTAATAACAGGGTTTATACCGGGGAGCTGTTTTTT. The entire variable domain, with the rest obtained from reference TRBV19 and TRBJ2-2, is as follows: DGGITQSPKYLFRKEGQNVTLSCEQNLNHDAMYWYRQDPGQGLRLIYYSQIVNDFQKGDIAEGYSVSREKKESFPLTVTSAQKNPTAFYLCASNNRVYTGELFFGEGSRLTVL.